The 23 T cell receptor beta chains given below trace back to one sample, sequenced in a study of neurological immune-mediated disorders. MiXCR, run by TCRdb on the 5' RACE reads, gives a single entry per CDR3 protein. The sample includes around 70,000 distinct CDR3 sequences, about 3% of them seen just once. What was sequenced was PBMCs. The receptors derive from a woman aged 45-65 years with multiple sclerosis.

Ten or more counts support this clonotype. The J gene is TRBJ1-2, the V gene TRBV5-1; 7 bases align to TRBD1. V shed 9 bases, J shed 6 bases, and the junction held 11 bases outside the gene matches. The germline V gene encodes CDR1 SGHRS and CDR2 YFSETQ. The CDR3 runs to 13 residues. The DNA for the CDR3 is TGCGCCACCGCTTACGGACAGGACCATGGCTACACCTTC. Its protein is CATAYGQDHGYTF.

This clonotype occurred many times. The V and J genes are TRBV3-1 and TRBJ2-7; 7 nucleotides agree with TRBD2. CDR3 length: 14 residues. The V gene end was trimmed by 2 bases and the J gene end by 12 bases; junction bases not matched to a gene: 13. The V gene's germline CDR1 is LGHDT and CDR2 YNNKEL (reference sequence). CDR3 protein: CASSQPGTWTSRYF. The CDR3 DNA reads TGTGCCAGCAGCCAACCGGGGACCTGGACTAGTCGGTACTTC.

This clonotype has ten or more counts. V and J are TRBV20-1 and TRBJ1-2, with D uncertain. The V gene's germline CDR1 is DFQATT and CDR2 SNEGSKA (reference sequence). The CDR3 has 13 amino acids. V was pared by 1 base and J by 8 bases, with 14 bases between. The CDR3 here is CSARVSALGGYTF. Written as DNA, the CDR3 is TGCAGTGCTAGAGTGTCGGCCCTGGGGGGCTACACCTTC.

At least ten counts were recorded for this clonotype. The chain employs TRBV5-1 and TRBJ1-2; 8 bases match TRBD1. The V gene end was trimmed by 4 bases and the J gene end by 6 bases; junction bases not matched to a gene: 8. CDR1 SGHRS and CDR2 YFSETQ come from the germline V gene. The CDR3 is made up of 14 amino acids. The CDR3 DNA sequence: TGCGCCAGCAGCGGGGGGACAGGAGTGGATGGCTACACCTTC. It specifies CASSGGTGVDGYTF.

The table lists this clonotype with many counts. The CDR3 DNA reads TGTGCCAGCAGTAGGGGGGATGGGGAGCAGTACTTC. It encodes CASSRGDGEQYF. This chain joins TRBV3-1 and TRBJ2-7; the D gene could be TRBD1 or TRBD2 (6 bases each). Trimming took 6 bases from V and 7 from J, leaving 13 bases between them. The CDR3 is 12 amino acids. Germline assignment: CDR1 LGHDT and CDR2 YNNKEL (reference sequence).

There are a few counts of this clonotype. An end of the junction differs from the germline gene, which may be a read error. The chain is built from TRBV7-2 and TRBJ1-6; TRBD1 matches 8 bases. Germline V gene data show CDR1 as SGHTA and CDR2 as FQGNSA. This CDR3 region has 18 residues. This CDR3 is CASSSRVDRGYRNSTLNF. As DNA, the CDR3 is TGTGCCAGCAGCTCGAGGGTTGACAGGGGTTACCGTAATTCAACCCTCAACTTT. The full variable domain, with the rest looked up from reference TRBV7-2 and TRBJ1-6, is GAGVSQSPSNKVTEKGKDVELRCDPISGHTALYWYRQSLGQGLEFLIYFQGNSAPDKSGLPSDRFSAERTGGSVSTLTIQRTQQEDSAVYLCASSSRVDRGYRNSTLNFGNGTRLTVT.

This clonotype was detected ten times or more. The CDR3 reads CASSPTGASGGSNEQFF. The DNA of the CDR3 is TGCGCCAGCAGCCCAACCGGGGCTAGCGGGGGGTCTAATGAGCAGTTCTTC. This sequence joins TRBV5-1 and TRBJ2-1; 11 nucleotides match TRBD2. The CDR3 runs 17 residues. The germline V gene has CDR1 SGHRS and CDR2 YFSETQ. V trimming: 4 bases; J trimming: 7 bases; junction bases outside the gene matches: 13.

Many counts were recorded for this clonotype. The chain carries TRBV5-1 and TRBJ2-7; D possibly corresponds to TRBD1 (6 bases). This CDR3 region has 13 residues. Germline values: CDR1 SGHRS, CDR2 YFSETQ. V was pared by 2 bases and J by 5 bases, with 11 bases between. The CDR3 is CASSLAGDHEQYF. The DNA of the CDR3 is TGCGCCAGCAGCTTAGCAGGGGATCACGAGCAGTACTTC.

This clonotype was recorded many times. The rearrangement joins TRBV5-1 to TRBJ2-7; 11 nucleotides align to TRBD2. Germline assignment: CDR1 SGHRS and CDR2 YFSETQ. V was clipped by 3 bases and J by 0 bases; unmatched bases: 8. The CDR3 totals 17 residues. CDR3 nucleotide sequence: TGCGCCAGCAGCTCCACCACCGGACTAGCGGGCTCCTACGAGCAGTACTTC. Translation: CASSSTTGLAGSYEQYF.

This clonotype was seen many times. This chain joins TRBV12-3 or TRBV12-4 and TRBJ1-2; 9 nucleotides align to TRBD1. J lost 5 bases, V lost 3 bases, and 7 bases had no gene match. The CDR3 sequence is 15 residues long. The CDR3 here is CASSLRGTGLYGYTF. Here the CDR3 DNA reads TGTGCCAGCAGTTTGCGAGGGACAGGGTTGTATGGCTACACCTTC.

This clonotype was counted at least ten times. This chain joins TRBV4-1 and TRBJ1-4; no clear D. CDR1 is MGHRA and CDR2 is YSYEKL in the germline V gene. V was clipped by 6 bases and J by 3 bases, with 11 bases between them. CDR3 size: 14 residues. The CDR3 bases are TGCGCCAGCAGTCGTAGGGTTTCTAATGAAAAACTGTTTTTT. This encodes CASSRRVSNEKLFF.

This sequence joins TRBV6-5 and TRBJ2-7; TRBD1 agrees at 7 bases. The V gene's germline CDR1 is MNHEY and CDR2 SVGAGI. This CDR3 has 14 amino acids. J lost 3 bases, V lost 6 bases, and 8 bases had no gene match. CDR3 sequence reads: CASRKTGQIYEQYV. As DNA, the CDR3 is TGTGCCAGCAGAAAAACGGGACAGATCTACGAGCAGTACGTC.

This clonotype was seen at least ten times. CDR3 protein: CASSQDGQGARQPQHF. The CDR3 DNA reads as TGTGCCAGCAGCCAAGATGGACAGGGGGCAAGGCAGCCCCAGCATTTT. The rearrangement links TRBV4-2 to TRBJ1-5; 11 bases are shared with TRBD1. The germline V gene has CDR1 LGHNA and CDR2 YNFKEQ. The CDR3 has 16 amino acids. The ends lost 0 bases at V and 7 bases at J; junction bases unmatched: 5.

This clonotype came up many times. The chain carries TRBV4-1 and TRBJ2-1; 12 bases align to TRBD2. J gave up 8 bases and V 2 bases, and 4 bases lay outside the gene matches. The CDR3 covers 15 residues. Germline V gene sequence: CDR1 MGHRA, CDR2 YSYEKL. The chain's CDR3 is CASSQRRLAGDEQFF. The CDR3 bases are TGCGCCAGCAGCCAACGACGACTAGCGGGGGATGAGCAGTTCTTC.

Ten or more counts support this clonotype. V usage is TRBV28 and J usage is TRBJ2-3; D uncertain. This CDR3 contains 14 residues. Trimming took off 3 bases at V and 0 bases at J, with 7 bases between the two ends. The V gene's germline CDR1 is MDHEN and CDR2 SYDVKM. The CDR3 DNA follows: TGTGCCAGCAGTTTTCGAGGAAGCACAGATACGCAGTATTTT. Translated, it gives CASSFRGSTDTQYF.

This clonotype was found many times. The chain links TRBV10-3 to TRBJ2-7; 12 bases line up with TRBD2. CDR3 length: 17 amino acids. The germline gives CDR1 ENHRY, CDR2 SYGVKD. The junction had 12 bases not matched to a gene; V was cut back by 4 bases and J by 5 bases. The CDR3 DNA reads TGTGCCATCAGTGGTTCTAGCGGGAGGGCTGGATTCCACGAGCAGTACTTC. It yields the protein CAISGSSGRAGFHEQYF.

This clonotype has ten or more counts. V usage is TRBV5-1 and J usage is TRBJ1-1; no reliable D call. Germline CDR1 and CDR2: SGHRS and YFSETQ. V gave up 0 bases and J gave up 1 base, with 7 bases separating them. The CDR3 is made up of 14 amino acids. DNA of the CDR3: TGCGCCAGCAGCTTGGTACAGCCGAACACTGAAGCTTTCTTT. As protein: CASSLVQPNTEAFF.

This clonotype was picked up many times. The V and J genes are TRBV7-2 and TRBJ1-2; D gene unclear. This CDR3 spans 15 amino acids. The ends were cut back, 5 bases at V and 1 base at J, with 14 bases in the middle. Germline CDR1 and CDR2: SGHTA and FQGNSA. CDR3 loop: CASSRPGSFNYGYTF. DNA for the CDR3: TGTGCCAGCAGCCGACCCGGGTCATTTAACTATGGCTACACCTTC.

This clonotype came up many times. This chain joins TRBV15 and TRBJ2-1; 9 bases map to TRBD2. After removal of 0 bases from V and 7 bases from J, the junction contained 13 bases not matched to a gene. In germline, CDR1 is LNHNV, CDR2 YYDKDF (reference sequence). The CDR3 is 18 residues long. The CDR3 is CATSRELGLAGKDNEQFF. Written as DNA, the CDR3 is TGTGCCACCAGCAGAGAGTTAGGGCTAGCGGGAAAAGATAATGAGCAGTTCTTC.

At least ten counts were recorded for this clonotype. The rearrangement joins TRBV4-3 to TRBJ2-6, with 8 bases matching TRBD1. This CDR3 comprises 19 residues. CDR1 LGHNA and CDR2 YSLEER come from the germline V gene. V was pared by 4 bases and J by 1 base, with 12 bases of the junction left unmatched. For the CDR3, the DNA is TGCGCCAGCAGCCTTCGGCGGGCGGACAGGGTGTCTGGGGCCAACGTCCTGACTTTC. Translation: CASSLRRADRVSGANVLTF.

This clonotype was detected a few times. The CDR3 sequence: CASSLGGGLGSPLHF. DNA of the CDR3: TGCGCCAGCAGCCTCGGGGGGGGACTTGGTTCACCCCTCCACTTT. The rearrangement links TRBV4-3 to TRBJ1-6, with TRBD1 as a possible D gene (5 bases). CDR3 length: 15 residues. Trimming shortened V by 4 bases and J by 9 bases, and 16 bases separated the two germline ends. The germline CDR1 and CDR2 sequences are LGHNA and YSLEER.

Ten or more counts support this clonotype. The chain has TRBV7-2 and TRBJ1-2; D is unclear. The germline V and J ends were trimmed by 5 bases and 0 bases, with 16 bases remaining between them. From germline, CDR1 is SGHTA and CDR2 FQGNSA. The CDR3 loop spans 16 amino acids. This CDR3 reads CASSPGPPVANYGYTF. CDR3 in DNA: TGTGCCAGCAGCCCCGGCCCCCCGGTAGCTAACTATGGCTACACCTTC.

This clonotype was seen ten or more times. This sequence joins TRBV5-1 and TRBJ2-1, with 10 bases fitting TRBD1. This CDR3 spans 14 amino acids. Germline CDR1 reads SGHRS; CDR2 reads YFSETQ. The V and J ends lost 7 bases and 5 bases, in that order; junction bases with no gene match: 6. The DNA of the CDR3 is TGCGCCAGCGGCCGGACAGGGGGGAACAATGAGCAGTTCTTC. Amino acids: CASGRTGGNNEQFF.